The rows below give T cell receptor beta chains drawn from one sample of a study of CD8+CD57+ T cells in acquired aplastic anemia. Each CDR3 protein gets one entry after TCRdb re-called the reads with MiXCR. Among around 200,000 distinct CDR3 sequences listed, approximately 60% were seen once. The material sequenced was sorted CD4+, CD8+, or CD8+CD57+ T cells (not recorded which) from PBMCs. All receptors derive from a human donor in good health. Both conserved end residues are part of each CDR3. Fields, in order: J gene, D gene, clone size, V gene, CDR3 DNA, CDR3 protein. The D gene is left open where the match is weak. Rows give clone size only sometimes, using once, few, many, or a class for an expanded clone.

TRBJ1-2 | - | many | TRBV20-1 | TGCAGTGCTAAGGCAGGGTGGGGCTATGGCTACACCTTC | CSAKAGWGYGYTF
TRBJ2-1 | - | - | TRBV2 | TGTGCCAGCACCCAGGGGGGCCTAGCCCCCAAAGGGAGAAATGAGCAGTTCTTC | CASTQGGLAPKGRNEQFF
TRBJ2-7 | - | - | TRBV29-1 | TGCAGTATCCGGGACAACTCCTACGAGCAGTACTTC | CSIRDNSYEQYF
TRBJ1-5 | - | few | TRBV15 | TGTGCCACCAGCCCCCGCACAGCCCGTCAGCCCCAGCATTTT | CATSPRTARQPQHF
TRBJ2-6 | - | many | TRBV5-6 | TGTGCCAGCAGCTTTTTTTCTGGGGCCAACGTCCTGACTTTC | CASSFFSGANVLTF
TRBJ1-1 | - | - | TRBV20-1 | TGCAGTGCTAGACTCCCCGGGACTGAAGCTTTCTTT | CSARLPGTEAFF
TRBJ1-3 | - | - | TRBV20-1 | TGCAGTGCTACCAGGAACTCTGGAAACACCATATATTTT | CSATRNSGNTIYF
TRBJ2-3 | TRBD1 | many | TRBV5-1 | TGCGCCAGCAGCTTGGAAGGGGGCCATAGCACAGATACGCAGTATTTT | CASSLEGGHSTDTQYF
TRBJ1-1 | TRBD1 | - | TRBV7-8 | TGTGCCAGCAGCTTACCATACGGGCAGGGGGCAAACACTGAAGCTTTCTTT | CASSLPYGQGANTEAFF
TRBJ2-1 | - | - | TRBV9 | TGTGCCAGCAGCGTAGGGAGCGGAGTCTACAATGAGCAGTTCTTC | CASSVGSGVYNEQFF
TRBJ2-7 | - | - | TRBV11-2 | TGTGCCAGCAGCTTAGCGGTACAGGTATCATACGAGCAGTACTTC | CASSLAVQVSYEQYF
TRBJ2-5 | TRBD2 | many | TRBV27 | TGTGCCAGCAGTCCCAGGGACTACTCGCCCCAGTACTTC | CASSPRDYSPQYF
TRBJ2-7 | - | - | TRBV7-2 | TGTACCAGCAGCTTAGAAGTATCGAGCGGCTACGAGCAGTACTTC | CTSSLEVSSGYEQYF